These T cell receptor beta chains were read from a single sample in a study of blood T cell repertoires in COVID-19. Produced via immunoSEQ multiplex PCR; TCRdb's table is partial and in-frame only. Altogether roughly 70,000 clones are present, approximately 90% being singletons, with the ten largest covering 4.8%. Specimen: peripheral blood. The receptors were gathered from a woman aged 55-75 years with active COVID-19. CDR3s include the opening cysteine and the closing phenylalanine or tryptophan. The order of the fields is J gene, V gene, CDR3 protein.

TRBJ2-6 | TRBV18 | CASSLSIGTGILVLTF
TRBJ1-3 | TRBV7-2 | CASSSYSPSGNTIYF
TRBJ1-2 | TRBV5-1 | CASSLGQDGYTF
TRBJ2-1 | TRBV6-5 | CASSPAGAYNEQFF
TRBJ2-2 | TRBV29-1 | CSVATPSGTLTGELFF
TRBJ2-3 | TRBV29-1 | CSVERTQRGATDTQYF
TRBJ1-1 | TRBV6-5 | CASSLTTGGQYAFF
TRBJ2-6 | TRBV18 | CASSPIGGFPGANVLTF
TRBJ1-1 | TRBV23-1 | CASSQPRQGHPNTEAFF
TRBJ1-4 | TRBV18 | CASSPGGGEKLFF
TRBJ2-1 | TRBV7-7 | CASSSSGRALNNEQFF
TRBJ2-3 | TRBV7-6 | CASSLAGGGRAPTSTDTQYF
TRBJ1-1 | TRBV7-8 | CASSLAGYTEAFF
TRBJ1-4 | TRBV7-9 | CASSTGQGSNEKLFF
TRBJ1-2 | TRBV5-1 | CASSWEDRGSGGYTF
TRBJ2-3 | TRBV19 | CASREGMRADTQYF
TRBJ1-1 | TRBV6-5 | CAIRQGQGGTEAFF
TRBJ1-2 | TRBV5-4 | CASSLVRQGSGDGYTF
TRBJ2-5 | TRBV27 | CASSLLGGGRETQYF
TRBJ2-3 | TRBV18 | CASSAYTQGARADTQYF
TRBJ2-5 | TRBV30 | CAWSPNRETQYF
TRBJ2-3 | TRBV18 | CASSPAGQVSDTQYF
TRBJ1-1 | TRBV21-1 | CASSRRDRGGTEAFF
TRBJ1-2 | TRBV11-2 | CASSQGVQGLEDTF
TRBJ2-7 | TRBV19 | CASSLTGHSSYEQYF
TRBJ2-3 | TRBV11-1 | CASSLEAGNTDTQYF
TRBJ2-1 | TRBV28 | CASSLDDRVYNEQFF
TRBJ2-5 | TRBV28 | CASSHRTGNPQYF
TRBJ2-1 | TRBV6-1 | CASSEVRGSEEQFF
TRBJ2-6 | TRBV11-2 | CASSLRQTTFPSGANVLTF
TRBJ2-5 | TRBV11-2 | CASSLAGSGRETQYF
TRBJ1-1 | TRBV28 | CASSLPGQGLVRDTEAFF
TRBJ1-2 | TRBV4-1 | CASSLLNGGPTF
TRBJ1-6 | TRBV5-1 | CASSLVGRESPLHF
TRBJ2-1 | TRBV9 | CASSVSTAGANNEQFF
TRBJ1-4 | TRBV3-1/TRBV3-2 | CASSQRAGGPEKLFF
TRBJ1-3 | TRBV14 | CASSQARTFSGNTIYF
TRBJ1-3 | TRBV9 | CASSVASGQGFVGNTIYF
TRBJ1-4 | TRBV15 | CATSSGRDSKATNEKLFF
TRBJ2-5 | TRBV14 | CASSPGGGTQYF
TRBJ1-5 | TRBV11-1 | CASRYGTGRQPQHF
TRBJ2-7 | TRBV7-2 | CASSLRRAGGPGEQYF
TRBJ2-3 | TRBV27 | CASSQDRGQADTQYF
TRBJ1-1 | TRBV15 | CATSPTRGDTEAFF
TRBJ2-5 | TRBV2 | CASSWTGWPQETQYF
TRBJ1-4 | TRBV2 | CASSADLREKLFF
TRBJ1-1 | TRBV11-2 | CASRFRQGATTEAFF
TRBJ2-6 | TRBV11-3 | CASSFGVSGANVLTF
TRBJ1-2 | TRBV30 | CACSLYGYTF
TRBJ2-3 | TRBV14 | CASSPGQTPMNTQYF